These 4 T cell receptor beta chains were all obtained from the same sample, sequenced in a study of CD8+ T cells in alopecia areata (dated 2018 in TCRdb). Libraries were built with the immunoSEQ multiplex PCR assay. RNA was extracted from all samples and reverse transcribed into cDNA as template for TCR sequencing. TCRdb mirrors the immuneACCESS table, restricted to in-frame sequences. Some clones are absent from its copies; in checked studies, under half trace to an unresolved V gene, and the reason for the others is unknown. Counted in this sample were 98,000 or so clones; approximately 59% of them appeared once. The ten largest clonotypes hold 20% to 25% of the sample. The specimen was CD8+ T cells sorted from blood. These receptor sequences come from a human donor in good health.

J is TRBJ2-5 and V is TRBV9; TRBD2 agrees at 7 bases. Trimming at V came to 0 bases and at J to 5 bases, leaving 7 bases not matched to a gene. The CDR3 loop spans 15 amino acids. Germline V gene lookup returns CDR1 SGDLS and CDR2 YYNGEE. The CDR3 sequence: CASSVGEGGAETQYF. Written as DNA, the CDR3 is TGTGCCAGCAGCGTAGGAGAGGGAGGGGCTGAGACCCAGTACTTC.

Concerning this clone itself: An end of the junction differs from the germline gene, which may be a read error. The chain couples TRBV6-5 to TRBJ2-7, with D perhaps matching TRBD2 (5 bases). Germline V CDR1 and CDR2: MNHEY, SVGAGI. This CDR3 spans 13 amino acids. CDR3 coding DNA: TGTGCCAGCAGCCGGACTCTAATCTACGAGCAGTACTTT. It yields the protein CASSRTLIYEQYF.

This chain connects TRBV6-5 to TRBJ1-1; D gene unclear. The CDR3 sequence is 15 residues long. Per the germline V gene, CDR1 is MNHEY and CDR2 is SVGAGI. V gave up 0 bases and J gave up 7 bases, with 15 bases separating them. CDR3 loop: CASSYSIPERDEAFF. In DNA form, the CDR3 reads TGTGCCAGCAGTTACTCGATCCCGGAGCGTGATGAAGCTTTCTTT.

The chain uses TRBV29-1 and TRBJ2-7; D gene uncertain. The V gene lost 4 bases and the J gene lost 0 bases, with 13 bases spanning the gap. Germline lookup yields CDR1 SQVTM and CDR2 ANQGSEA. The CDR3 extends over 14 amino acids. CDR3 DNA sequence: TGCAGCGTTGTTCCTGCAGGAACCTCCTACGAGCAGTACTTC. Translated, it gives CSVVPAGTSYEQYF.